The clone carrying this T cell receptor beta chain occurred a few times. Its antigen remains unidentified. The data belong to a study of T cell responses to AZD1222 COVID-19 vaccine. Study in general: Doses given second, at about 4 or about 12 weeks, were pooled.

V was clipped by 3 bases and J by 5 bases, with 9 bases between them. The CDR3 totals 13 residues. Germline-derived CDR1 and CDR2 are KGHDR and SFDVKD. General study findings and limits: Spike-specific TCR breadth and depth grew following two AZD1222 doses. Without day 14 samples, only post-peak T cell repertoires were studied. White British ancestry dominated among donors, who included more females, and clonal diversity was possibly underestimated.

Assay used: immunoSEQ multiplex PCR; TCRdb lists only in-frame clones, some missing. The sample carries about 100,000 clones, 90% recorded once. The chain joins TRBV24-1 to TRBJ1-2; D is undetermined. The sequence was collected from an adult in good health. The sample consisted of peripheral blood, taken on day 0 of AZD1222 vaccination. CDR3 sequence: CATSDDGWYGYTF. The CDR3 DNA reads TGTGCCACCAGTGATGATGGATGGTATGGCTACACCTTC.